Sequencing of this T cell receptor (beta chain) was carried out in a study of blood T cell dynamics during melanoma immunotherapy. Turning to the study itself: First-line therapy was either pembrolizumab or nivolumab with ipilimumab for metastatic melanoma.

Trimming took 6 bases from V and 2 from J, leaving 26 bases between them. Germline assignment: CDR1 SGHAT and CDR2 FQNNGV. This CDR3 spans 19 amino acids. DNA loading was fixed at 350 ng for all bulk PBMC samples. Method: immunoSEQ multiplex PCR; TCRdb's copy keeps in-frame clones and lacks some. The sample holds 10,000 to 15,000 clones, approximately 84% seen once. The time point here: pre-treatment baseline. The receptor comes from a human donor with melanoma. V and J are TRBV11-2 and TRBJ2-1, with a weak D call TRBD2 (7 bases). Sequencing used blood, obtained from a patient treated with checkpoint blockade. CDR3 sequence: CASRGIGGGRGSTYNEQFF. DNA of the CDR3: TGTGCCAGCAGAGGGATAGGGGGGGGGCGAGGGTCCACCTACAATGAGCAGTTCTTC.